The clone carrying this T cell receptor beta chain showed up just once. Its antigen is still unknown. Germline-derived CDR1 and CDR2 are SGHTA and FQGNSA. Trimming removed 1 base from V and 4 bases from J, with 14 bases in between. This CDR3 comprises 15 residues. Data came from immunoSEQ multiplex PCR; TCRdb stores just in-frame clones and leaves some out. There are almost 70,000 clones in the sample; around 89% occur only once, and roughly 4% lies in the top ten. This sample was taken from a study of OX40 agonist ivuxolimab in advanced cancers. In the study overall: Partial responses occurred in three patients (one hepatocellular carcinoma, two cutaneous melanoma). Study-wide findings and caveats: By week 6 at 0.1 to 3.0 mg/kg, blood CD4+ and CD8+ T cells had expanded clonally. Some of the lowest clonal expansion was seen in partial responders at 0.1-3.0 mg/kg.

Patients with a history of autoimmune disease or on systemic immunosuppression were excluded. The material was CD4+ or CD8+ T cells sorted from blood, obtained in a trial of the OX40 agonist ivuxolimab. The gene calls are TRBV7-2 and TRBJ2-7, with D perhaps being TRBD1 or TRBD2 (7 bases each). This TCR came from an adult with an advanced solid tumor such as melanoma, head and neck, liver or kidney cancer. The CDR3 protein is CASSLGAGGGYEQYF. DNA of the CDR3: TGTGCCAGCAGCTTAGGCGCAGGGGGGGGATACGAGCAGTACTTC. Supplemented by reference TRBV7-2 and TRBJ2-7, the full variable domain reads GAGVSQSPSNKVTEKGKDVELRCDPISGHTALYWYRQSLGQGLEFLIYFQGNSAPDKSGLPSDRFSAERTGGSVSTLTIQRTQQEDSAVYLCASSLGAGGGYEQYFGPGTRLTVT.